A selection of T cell receptor beta chains follows, all from one sample in a study of blood T cell repertoires in COVID-19. The assay was immunoSEQ multiplex PCR, and TCRdb's table has in-frame clones only and misses some. The repertoire holds about 190,000 clones, with about four fifths as singletons. Sequencing input: PBMCs or T cells enriched from blood (not recorded which). All receptors come from a woman in her twenties or thirties who had recovered from COVID-19. CDR3s leave out the opening cysteine and the closing phenylalanine or tryptophan. Each record gives: V gene, J gene, CDR3 protein.

TRBV19	TRBJ2-5	ASSPQTGETQY
TRBV24-1	TRBJ2-1	ATSDPTSGGDEQF
TRBV28	TRBJ1-5	ASSLAGVIANQPQH
TRBV3-1/TRBV3-2	TRBJ2-1	ASSPPRRGGGNEQF
TRBV7-3	TRBJ2-1	ASSLMGLGVDEQF
TRBV2	TRBJ1-1	ASRLDSQIGNTEAF
TRBV15	TRBJ1-1	ATSRGTGGDAF
TRBV28	TRBJ2-7	ASSYSGGSYEQY
TRBV5-1	TRBJ2-3	ASSLAAGYTDTQY
TRBV3-1/TRBV3-2	TRBJ1-4	ASSQEIAGREKLF
TRBV7-9	TRBJ1-1	ASSRNTEAF
TRBV27	TRBJ1-2	ASSFGLGGTGYT
TRBV19	TRBJ1-1	ATRMFPEAF
TRBV5-1	TRBJ1-2	ASSTGTGNYGYT
TRBV15	TRBJ1-4	ATSHTQGTNEKLF
TRBV21-1	TRBJ1-2	ASSPRSLGYT